These 28 T cell receptor beta chains came from one sample sequenced in a study of shared clonotypes between healthy human individuals. Profiling relied on immunoSEQ multiplex PCR, and the TCRdb table lists in-frame clones only, not all of them. The sample includes 110,000 or so clones, about 62% of them seen just once. Sequences were obtained from memory CD8+ T cells sorted from blood. Subset reported: CD45RO+ cells pooled with CCR7-negative TemRA cells. These TCRs come from a woman younger than 45 in good health.

V gene TRBV27 combines with J gene TRBJ2-1, with 11 bases aligning to TRBD2. Germline V gives CDR1 MNHEY, CDR2 SMNVEV (reference sequence). This CDR3 contains 15 residues. J gave up 7 bases and V 6 bases, and 8 bases lay outside the gene matches. The CDR3 nucleotides are TGTGCCAGCAGACCCATAGCGGGAGGGTGGAATGAGCAGTTCTTC. It encodes CASRPIAGGWNEQFF.

This clone was observed a few times. The chain uses TRBV5-4 and TRBJ1-4; unclear D gene. CDR1 and CDR2 from the germline V gene are SGHNT and YYREEE (reference sequence). The CDR3 extends over 12 amino acids. Trimming shortened V by 2 bases and J by 8 bases, and 7 bases separated the two germline ends. CDR3 loop: CASSFDEEKLFF. DNA for the CDR3: TGTGCCAGCAGCTTCGATGAGGAAAAACTGTTTTTT.

The genes are TRBV11-2 and TRBJ2-7, with D maybe TRBD2 (5 bases). Germline V gene sequence: CDR1 SGHAT, CDR2 FQNNGV. Trimming pared 5 bases from V and 2 bases from J, leaving 10 bases between. The CDR3 runs to 13 residues. The DNA of the CDR3 is TGTGCCAGCAGCCGTGCGGGTCCCTACGAGCAGTACTTC. This sequence encodes CASSRAGPYEQYF.

This clone was detected ten times or more. This rearrangement joins TRBV5-1 to TRBJ2-2, with TRBD2 identical over 8 bases. Germline CDR1 SGHRS, CDR2 YFSETQ. There are 17 residues in the CDR3. J was trimmed by 2 bases and V by 4 bases; bases with no gene match: 10. In DNA form, the CDR3 reads TGCGCCAGCAGCGCTTTAGCGGGACCTTCCAACACCGGGGAGCTGTTTTTT. Its translation is CASSALAGPSNTGELFF.

V is TRBV6-5 and J is TRBJ1-4; D is unclear. The CDR3 consists of 14 residues. CDR1 is MNHEY, CDR2 SVGAGI, per germline. Trimming left V 6 bases short and J 0 bases short, with 8 bases between. DNA for the CDR3: TGTGCCAGCAGCTCAGGTTCAACTAATGAAAAACTGTTTTTT. This codes for CASSSGSTNEKLFF.

This clone was counted once. Here the CDR3 reads CASSLRQGGNTEAFF. DNA of the CDR3: TGCGCCAGCAGTCTGAGACAGGGAGGGAACACTGAAGCTTTCTTT. The chain couples TRBV5-1 to TRBJ1-1; 7 bases line up with TRBD1. Germline CDR1 is SGHRS and CDR2 is YFSETQ. Unmatched junction bases numbered 8, after V lost 5 bases and J lost 1 base. The CDR3 has 15 residues.

This chain links TRBV15 with TRBJ2-5; 10 bases match TRBD1. Germline V gene data show CDR1 as LNHNV and CDR2 as YYDKDF (reference sequence). The CDR3 has 16 amino acids. V was clipped by 1 base and J by 4 bases; unmatched bases: 6. The DNA for the CDR3 is TGTGCCACCAGCAGAGCCACCGGGACAGGGGTAGAGACCCAGTACTTC. It is translated as CATSRATGTGVETQYF.

This clone was seen a few times. This rearrangement joins TRBV18 to TRBJ1-1, with TRBD1 as a possible D gene (6 bases). Germline CDR1 is KGHSH and CDR2 is LQKENI. This CDR3 has 16 residues. V lost 4 bases and J 3 bases, leaving 18 bases between the germline ends. The chain's CDR3 is CASSQGVQGWDTEAFF. The CDR3 coding sequence is TGTGCCAGCTCACAAGGGGTACAGGGATGGGACACTGAAGCTTTCTTT.

On this clone itself: This sample also contains other DNA sequences that code for the same CDR3. The J gene is TRBJ1-5, the V gene TRBV6-1; D is unresolved. Trimming shortened V by 3 bases and J by 4 bases, and 13 bases separated the two germline ends. This CDR3 has 15 amino acids. Looked up from germline, CDR1 is MNHNS and CDR2 is SASEGT. CDR3 protein: CASSESESGNQPQHF. DNA for the CDR3: TGTGCCAGCAGTGAGAGCGAGAGCGGAAATCAGCCCCAGCATTTT.

CDR3: CASRYLAGGLNTGELFF. Written as DNA, the CDR3 is TGTGCAAGTCGCTACCTAGCGGGAGGGTTGAACACCGGGGAGCTGTTTTTT. J is TRBJ2-2 and V is TRBV12-2; TRBD2, the table's D call, was not compared with the DNA. TRBV12-2 is flagged as a pseudogene. This CDR3 has 17 residues.

This rearrangement joins TRBV9 to TRBJ2-5; 10 bases line up with TRBD2. The end of the DNA is better explained by TRBJ2-7, so the J call may be wrong. The CDR3 runs to 14 residues. Germline CDR1 SGDLS, CDR2 YYNGEE. In nucleotides, the CDR3 is TGTGCCAGCAGCGCAAGCGGGAGGGTTGACGAGCAGTACTTC. It specifies CASSASGRVDEQYF.

This sequence joins TRBV5-6 and TRBJ2-5; tentative D call: TRBD2 (6 bases). The CDR3 totals 15 residues. In germline, CDR1 is SGHDT, CDR2 YYEEEE. Trimming shortened V by 4 bases and J by 5 bases, and 18 bases separated the two germline ends. The DNA of the CDR3 is TGTGCCAGCAGCCCGAGCGGGCTTACCTCCGAGACCCAGTACTTC. Residues: CASSPSGLTSETQYF.

This sequence joins TRBV18 and TRBJ1-4; 8 bases map to TRBD1. V dropped 6 bases and J dropped 12; count of bases not matched to a gene: 15. Germline V gives CDR1 KGHSH, CDR2 LQKENI. There are 15 residues in the CDR3. As DNA, the CDR3 is TGTGCCAGCTCTCCCTCCAGCCAGGGGGCCTATGAACTGTTTTTT. Protein: CASSPSSQGAYELFF.

In its sample, this clone was seen many times. The chain is built from TRBV6-1 and TRBJ2-1; D is possibly TRBD1 (5 bases). V lost 3 bases and J 2 bases, leaving 14 bases between the germline ends. Germline CDR1 MNHNS, CDR2 SASEGT. The CDR3 sequence is 16 residues long. The CDR3 bases are TGTGCCAGCAGTGAGAGAGGCAGGGCAACCTACAATGAGCAGTTCTTC. Translating gives CASSERGRATYNEQFF.

J is TRBJ1-6 and V is TRBV4-1, with unresolved D. The CDR3 is made up of 14 amino acids. Germline V gene sequence: CDR1 MGHRA, CDR2 YSYEKL. V was clipped by 0 bases and J by 7 bases, with 7 bases between them. For the CDR3, the DNA is TGCGCCAGCAGCCAAGATGTGACCAATTCACCCCTCCACTTT. It translates to CASSQDVTNSPLHF.

The rearrangement uses TRBV15 and TRBJ2-7, with 16 bases lining up with TRBD2. The V segment lost 5 bases and the J segment 5 bases; nucleotides outside the gene matches: 9. Germline V gene sequence: CDR1 LNHNV, CDR2 YYDKDF (reference sequence). The CDR3 is 17 residues long. The CDR3 loop reads CATSWGLAGGPAHEQYF. CDR3 bases: TGTGCCACCAGCTGGGGACTAGCGGGAGGGCCGGCACACGAGCAGTACTTC.

The rearrangement uses TRBV4-2 and TRBJ2-2; either TRBD1 or TRBD2 may fit D (5 bases each). This CDR3 has 14 residues. V was cut by 1 base and J by 6 bases, with 9 bases left in between. The germline V gene encodes CDR1 LGHNA and CDR2 YNFKEQ. CDR3 protein: CASSQGGVAGELFF. The CDR3 DNA sequence: TGTGCCAGCAGCCAAGGAGGGGTAGCCGGGGAGCTGTTTTTT.

This clone was observed a few times. The chain employs TRBV27 and TRBJ2-7; no reliable D call. The V and J ends lost 2 bases and 4 bases respectively, with 9 bases between them. CDR3 length: 13 amino acids. Germline V CDR1 and CDR2: MNHEY, SMNVEV (reference sequence). The DNA for the CDR3 is TGTGCCAGCAGTTTAGCGGTGGGATACGAGCAGTACTTC. Translation: CASSLAVGYEQYF.

V usage is TRBV7-6 and J usage is TRBJ2-7; 7 bases match TRBD2. In germline, CDR1 is SGHVS, CDR2 FNYEAQ. V was clipped by 5 bases and J by 2 bases; unmatched bases: 3. CDR3 size: 13 residues. The CDR3 spells CASSELATYEQYF. The CDR3 bases are TGTGCCAGCAGCGAACTAGCGACCTACGAGCAGTACTTC. The whole variable domain, filled in from reference TRBV7-6 and TRBJ2-7, reads GAGVSQSPRYKVTKRGQDVALRCDPISGHVSLYWYRQALGQGPEFLTYFNYEAQQDKSGLPNDRFSAERPEGSISTLTIQRTEQRDSAMYRCASSELATYEQYFGPGTRLTVT.

This chain connects TRBV5-6 to TRBJ2-5; D unresolved. The V gene's germline CDR1 is SGHDT and CDR2 YYEEEE. This CDR3 has 11 amino acids. V lost 2 bases and J lost 1, with 0 bases in between. The CDR3: CASSFQETQYF. The CDR3 nucleotides are TGTGCCAGCAGCTTCCAAGAGACCCAGTACTTC.

V gene TRBV7-6 combines with J gene TRBJ1-3; possible D gene TRBD1, 6 bases. V lost 4 bases to trimming and J lost 0 bases, with 16 bases between them. Germline assignment: CDR1 SGHVS and CDR2 FNYEAQ. This CDR3 contains 17 residues. This CDR3 reads CASSSRGGFYSGNTIYF. As DNA, the CDR3 is TGTGCCAGCAGCTCTAGGGGGGGATTCTACTCTGGAAACACCATATATTTT.

A note on this clone: A much larger clone is a single base away; this may be a read error. Other DNA sequences within the sample encode an identical CDR3. V usage is TRBV7-8 and J usage is TRBJ1-1, with 8 bases matching TRBD1. The germline V gene has CDR1 SGHVS and CDR2 FQNEAQ. The CDR3 has 17 residues. The CDR3, as DNA: TGTGCCAGCAGCGCCGGGTCAGGGGGCGCTGGGTTTACTGAAGCCTTCTTT. It codes for CASSAGSGGAGFTEAFF.

The chain recombines TRBV7-9 with TRBJ2-7; D not certain. This CDR3 contains 15 residues. CDR1 and CDR2 from the germline V gene are SEHNR and FQNEAQ (reference sequence). Between the trimmed V and J ends, which lost 4 bases and 3 bases, there was a span of 16 bases. The CDR3 spells CASSSPTHPLYEQYF. The CDR3 coding sequence is TGTGCCAGCAGCTCCCCGACTCACCCTCTCTACGAGCAGTACTTC.

This clone was observed once. The chain carries TRBV6-5 and TRBJ2-7; 8 nucleotides match TRBD2. Germline assignment: CDR1 MNHEY and CDR2 SVGAGI. There are 14 residues in the CDR3. With 5 bases clipped from V and 4 bases from J, the junction kept 7 bases outside the gene matches. The CDR3: CASSVAGSQYEQYF. DNA for the CDR3: TGTGCCAGCAGTGTAGCGGGATCCCAATACGAGCAGTACTTC.

The V call is TRBV19, the J call TRBJ2-1, with TRBD1 matching over 9 bases. The CDR3 is 16 amino acids. Trimming removed 2 bases from V and 6 bases from J; junction bases left unmatched: 8. The germline V gene encodes CDR1 LNHDA and CDR2 SQIVND (reference sequence). The CDR3 loop is CASSIPRDRALNEQFF. In DNA form, the CDR3 reads TGTGCCAGTAGTATACCCCGGGACAGGGCCCTCAATGAGCAGTTCTTC.

The J gene is TRBJ1-1, the V gene TRBV16; perhaps TRBD1 as D (5 bases). There are 14 residues in the CDR3. The V end lost 4 bases, the J end lost 1 base, and 10 bases lay between the germline ends. Germline V gives CDR1 KGHSY, CDR2 FQNENV. CDR3 sequence: CASSLLGTNTEAFF. Here the CDR3 DNA reads TGTGCCAGCAGCCTCCTAGGGACGAACACTGAAGCTTTCTTT.

The gene calls are TRBV7-9 and TRBJ2-7; weak D call: TRBD1 (6 bases). Germline CDR1 is SEHNR and CDR2 is FQNEAQ (reference sequence). V lost 6 bases to trimming and J lost 3 bases, with 12 bases between them. CDR3 size: 13 residues. The CDR3 DNA reads as TGTGCCAGCAGAGGGACATTCTTCTACGAGCAGTACTTC. Protein product: CASRGTFFYEQYF.

The CDR3 sequence: CASSPGTNQPQHF. The DNA for the CDR3 is TGTGCCAGCAGCCCAGGGACCAATCAGCCCCAGCATTTT. The chain has TRBV5-4 and TRBJ1-5, with a weak D call TRBD1 (5 bases). This CDR3 spans 13 amino acids. V was clipped by 4 bases and J by 3 bases, with 8 bases between them. Germline V CDR1 and CDR2: SGHNT, YYREEE (reference sequence).